The T cell receptor beta chain described here comes from a study of T cell responses to AZD1222 COVID-19 vaccine. Broader study findings: Receipt of two AZD1222 doses was followed by a rise in Spike-specific TCR breadth and depth. Reportedly, nearly half the spike-specific TCRs target unmutated variant regions.

Second-dose groups at about 4 or about 12 weeks were pooled. In the case of this clone: The antigen is not known.

Method: immunoSEQ multiplex PCR; TCRdb's copy keeps in-frame clones and lacks some. The sample lists approximately 150,000 clones, approximately 91% occurring once. This specimen consisted of peripheral blood, obtained 28 days after the second AZD1222 dose. The source is an adult who received the AZD1222 COVID-19 vaccine.

The CDR3 loop reads CASSSGLAGAGGTQYF. CDR3 nucleotides: TGCGCCAGCAGTTCGGGACTAGCGGGGGCAGGGGGTACGCAGTATTTT. The chain uses TRBV5-1 and TRBJ2-3; 14 positions agree with TRBD2. Germline CDR1 is SGHRS and CDR2 is YFSETQ. This CDR3 region has 16 residues. J was trimmed by 8 bases and V by 5 bases; bases with no gene match: 10. The full variable domain, rest sourced from reference TRBV5-1 and TRBJ2-3, is KAGVTQTPRYLIKTRGQQVTLSCSPISGHRSVSWYQQTPGQGLQFLFEYFSETQRNKGNFPGRFSGRQFSNSRSEMNVSTLELGDSALYLCASSSGLAGAGGTQYFGPGTRLTVL.